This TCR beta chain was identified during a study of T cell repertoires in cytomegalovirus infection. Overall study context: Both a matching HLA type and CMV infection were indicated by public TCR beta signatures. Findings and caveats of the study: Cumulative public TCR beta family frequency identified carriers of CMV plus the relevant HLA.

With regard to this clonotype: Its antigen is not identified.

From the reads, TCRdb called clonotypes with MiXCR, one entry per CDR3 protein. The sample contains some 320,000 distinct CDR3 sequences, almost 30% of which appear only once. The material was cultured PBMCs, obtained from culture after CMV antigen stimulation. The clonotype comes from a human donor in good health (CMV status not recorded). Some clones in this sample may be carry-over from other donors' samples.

The CDR3, as DNA: TGTGCCAGCAGTTCCCTGGACAGGCCCCTCCACTTT. This codes for CASSSLDRPLHF. This chain uses TRBV27 with TRBJ1-6, with 7 bases aligning to TRBD1. This CDR3 comprises 12 residues. Germline-derived CDR1 and CDR2 are MNHEY and SMNVEV (reference sequence). The V gene end was trimmed by 4 bases and the J gene end by 13 bases; junction bases not matched to a gene: 4.